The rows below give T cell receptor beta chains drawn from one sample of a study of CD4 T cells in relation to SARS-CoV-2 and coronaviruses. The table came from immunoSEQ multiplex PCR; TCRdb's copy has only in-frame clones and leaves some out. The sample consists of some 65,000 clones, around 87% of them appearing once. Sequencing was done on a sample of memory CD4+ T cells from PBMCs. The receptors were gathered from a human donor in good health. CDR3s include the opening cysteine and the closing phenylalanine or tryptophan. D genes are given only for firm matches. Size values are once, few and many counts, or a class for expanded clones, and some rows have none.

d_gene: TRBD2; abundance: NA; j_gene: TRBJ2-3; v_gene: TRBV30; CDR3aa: CAWSIVRGRALGNTQYF; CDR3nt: TGTGCCTGGAGTATCGTTCGCGGGAGGGCCCTAGGTAATACGCAGTATTTT
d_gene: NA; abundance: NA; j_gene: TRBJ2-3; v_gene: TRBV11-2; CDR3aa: CASSLDGTPASTDTQYF; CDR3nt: TGTGCCAGCAGCTTAGACGGGACACCGGCTAGCACAGATACGCAGTATTTT
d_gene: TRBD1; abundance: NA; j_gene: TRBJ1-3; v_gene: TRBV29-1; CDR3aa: CSVGTDGNTIYF; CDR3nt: TGCAGCGTAGGGACAGATGGAAACACCATATATTTT
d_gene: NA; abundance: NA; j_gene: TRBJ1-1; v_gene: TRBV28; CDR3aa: CASKGGGSMNTEAFF; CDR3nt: TGTGCCAGCAAGGGAGGAGGAAGTATGAACACTGAAGCTTTCTTT
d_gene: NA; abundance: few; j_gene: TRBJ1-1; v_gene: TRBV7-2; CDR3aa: CASSLLTGMRLF; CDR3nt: TGTGCCAGCAGCTTGTTGACGGGGATGAGACTCTTT
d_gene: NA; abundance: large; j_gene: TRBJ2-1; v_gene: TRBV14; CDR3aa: CASSQVDGVAQFF; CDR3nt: TGTGCCAGCAGCCAAGTTGATGGGGTAGCGCAGTTCTTC
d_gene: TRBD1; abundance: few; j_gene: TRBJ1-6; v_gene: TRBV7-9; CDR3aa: CASSAGQTNSPLHF; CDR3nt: TGTGCCAGCAGCGCGGGACAGACTAATTCACCCCTCCACTTT
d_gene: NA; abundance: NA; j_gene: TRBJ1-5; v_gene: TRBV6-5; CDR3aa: CATQGYSNQPQHF; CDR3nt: TGTGCCACCCAAGGCTATAGCAATCAGCCCCAGCATTTT
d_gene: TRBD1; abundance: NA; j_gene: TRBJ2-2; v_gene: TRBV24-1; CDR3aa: CATRPGWTGTNTGELFF; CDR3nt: TGTGCCACCAGGCCTGGATGGACAGGGACGAACACCGGGGAGCTGTTTTTT
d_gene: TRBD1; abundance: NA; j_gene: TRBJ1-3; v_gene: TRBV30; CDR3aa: CAWSEFIRHTDRSDRGQRNTIYF; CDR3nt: TGTGCCTGGAGTGAATTCATCCGTCACACGGATCGGTCAGACAGGGGGCAGAGAAACACCATATATTTT
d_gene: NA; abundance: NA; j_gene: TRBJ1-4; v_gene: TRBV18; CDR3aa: CASSLRGGREKLFF; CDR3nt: TGTGCCAGCTCCCTCCGCGGGGGCAGAGAAAAACTGTTTTTT
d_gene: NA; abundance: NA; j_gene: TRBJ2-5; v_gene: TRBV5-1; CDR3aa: CASSLGPGDYSETQYF; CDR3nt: TGCGCCAGCAGCTTGGGACCGGGCGACTATTCGGAGACCCAGTACTTC
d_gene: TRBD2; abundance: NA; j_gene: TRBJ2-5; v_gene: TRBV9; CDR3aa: CASSVDSGGEETQYF; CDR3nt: TGTGCCAGCAGCGTAGATAGCGGGGGTGAGGAGACCCAGTACTTC
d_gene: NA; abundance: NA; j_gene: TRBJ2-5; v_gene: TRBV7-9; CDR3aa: CASSLVPGVETQYF; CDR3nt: TGTGCCAGCAGCTTAGTCCCAGGAGTAGAGACCCAGTACTTC
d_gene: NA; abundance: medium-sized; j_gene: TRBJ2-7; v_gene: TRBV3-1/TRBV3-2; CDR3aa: CASSQDDRGQRYF; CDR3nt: TGTGCCAGCAGCCAAGACGACCGGGGGCAAAGGTACTTC
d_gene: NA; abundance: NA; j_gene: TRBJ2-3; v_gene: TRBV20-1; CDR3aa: CSASSGSGITDTQYF; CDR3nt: TGCAGTGCTAGTTCGGGATCGGGAATCACAGATACGCAGTATTTT
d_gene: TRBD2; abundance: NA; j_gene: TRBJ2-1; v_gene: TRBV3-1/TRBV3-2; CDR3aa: CASSPTSGDYNEQFF; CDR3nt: TGTGCCAGCAGCCCTACTAGCGGGGATTACAATGAGCAGTTCTTC
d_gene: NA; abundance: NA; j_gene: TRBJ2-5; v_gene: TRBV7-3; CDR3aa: CASSESRQETQYF; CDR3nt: TGTGCCAGCAGCGAGTCACGGCAAGAGACCCAGTACTTC
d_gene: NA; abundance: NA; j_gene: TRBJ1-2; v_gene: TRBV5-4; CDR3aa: CASSLQGGGHGYTF; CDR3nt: TGTGCCAGCAGCTTGCAAGGCGGCGGACATGGCTACACCTTC
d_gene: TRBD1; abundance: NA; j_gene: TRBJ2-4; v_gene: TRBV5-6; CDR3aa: CASSWGTGSSQYF; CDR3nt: TGTGCCAGCAGCTGGGGGACAGGGTCCTCTCAGTACTTC
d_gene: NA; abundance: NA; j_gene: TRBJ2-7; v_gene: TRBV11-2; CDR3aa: CASSTAGASSYEQYF; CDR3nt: TGTGCCAGCAGTACAGCTGGGGCCTCCTCCTACGAGCAGTACTTC
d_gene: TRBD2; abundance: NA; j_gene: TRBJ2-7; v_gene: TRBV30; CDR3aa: CASSLAGGYEQYF; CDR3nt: TGTGCCTCGTCACTAGCGGGGGGCTACGAGCAGTACTTC
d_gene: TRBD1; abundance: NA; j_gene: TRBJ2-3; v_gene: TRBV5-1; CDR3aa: CASSTEGFQGATDTQYF; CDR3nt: TGCGCCAGCAGCACGGAGGGATTTCAGGGGGCCACAGATACGCAGTATTTT
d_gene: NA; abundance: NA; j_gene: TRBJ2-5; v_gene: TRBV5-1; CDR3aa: CASRSTGWEGEAQYF; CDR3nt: TGCGCCAGCAGGAGCACAGGGTGGGAAGGAGAGGCCCAGTACTTC
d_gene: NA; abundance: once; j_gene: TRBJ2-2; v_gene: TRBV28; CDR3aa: CASSLSQGWMDGELFF; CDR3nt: TGTGCCAGCAGTTTATCGCAGGGTTGGATGGACGGGGAGCTGTTTTTT
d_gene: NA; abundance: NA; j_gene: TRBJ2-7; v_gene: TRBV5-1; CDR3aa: CASSAIGQSGYEQYF; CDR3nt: TGCGCCAGCAGCGCCATTGGACAGTCAGGCTACGAGCAGTACTTC
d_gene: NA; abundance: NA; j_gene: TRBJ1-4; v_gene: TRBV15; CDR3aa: CATSRQFRGDEKLFF; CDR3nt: TGTGCCACCAGCAGACAGTTCCGAGGGGATGAAAAACTGTTTTTT
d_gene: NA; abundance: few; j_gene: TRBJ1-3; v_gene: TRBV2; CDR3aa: CASRGGGIGGNTIYF; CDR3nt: TGTGCCAGTCGAGGCGGGGGGATTGGCGGAAACACCATATATTTT
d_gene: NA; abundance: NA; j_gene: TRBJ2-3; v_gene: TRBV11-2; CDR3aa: CASSLEPGDSTDTQYF; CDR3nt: TGTGCCAGCAGCTTAGAGCCGGGAGACAGCACAGATACGCAGTATTTT